This is a list of T cell receptor beta chains from one sample in a study of preoperative IRX-2 immunotherapy in early breast cancer. Method: immunoSEQ multiplex PCR; TCRdb's copy keeps in-frame clones and lacks some. There are approximately 98,000 clones in the sample; roughly 88% occur only once, and approximately 2% lies in the top ten. The source was tumor tissue, collected after IRX-2 immunotherapy. The receptors stem from a human donor with breast cancer. The CDR3 runs from the conserved cysteine through the conserved F or W. The D gene is left open where the match is weak. For some rows the clone size is stated as once, few or many, or as a class when expanded; others skip it.

TRBJ1-4 NA TRBV6-8 NA CASRSDGSHEKLFF TGTGCCAGCAGGTCCGACGGATCCCACGAAAAACTGTTTTTT
TRBJ2-3 TRBD2 TRBV11-3 few CASSERGGLSDTQYF TGTGCCAGCAGCGAGCGGGGGGGCCTATCAGATACGCAGTATTTT
TRBJ2-2 NA TRBV19 NA CASRDTWHTGELFF TGTGCCAGTAGGGACACTTGGCACACCGGGGAGCTGTTTTTT
TRBJ2-1 TRBD2 TRBV30 few CAWSVSGEYNEQFF TGTGCCTGGAGTGTTAGCGGGGAATACAATGAGCAGTTCTTC
TRBJ1-4 NA TRBV12-5 NA CAAGVANEKLFF TGTGCTGCAGGGGTTGCTAATGAAAAACTGTTTTTT
TRBJ2-1 TRBD1 TRBV5-1 NA CASSLDHRGGNEQFF TGCGCCAGCAGCTTGGATCACAGGGGCGGCAATGAGCAGTTCTTC
TRBJ1-6 NA TRBV10-1 few CASSDGRNSPLHF TGCGCCAGCAGCGACGGGAGGAATTCACCCCTCCACTTT
TRBJ2-5 TRBD1 TRBV28 NA CASSTGNRGSVETQYF TGTGCCAGCAGTACGGGGAACAGGGGGTCGGTAGAGACCCAGTACTTC
TRBJ1-3 NA TRBV30 once CGPPGGLGNTIYF TGTGGCCCCCCCGGGGGGCTCGGAAACACCATATATTTT
TRBJ1-1 TRBD1 TRBV6-4 NA CASSWTGKAFF TGTGCCAGCAGTTGGACAGGGAAAGCTTTCTTT
TRBJ1-5 NA TRBV18 NA CASSPQGSDQPQHF TGTGCCAGCTCACCCCAAGGGAGCGATCAGCCCCAGCATTTT
TRBJ2-7 TRBD1 TRBV5-1 NA CASSSGQGALEQYF TGCGCCAGCAGTTCGGGACAGGGGGCCCTCGAGCAGTACTTC
TRBJ2-7 NA TRBV7-5 NA CASSLGQGVTYEQYF TGTGCCAGCAGCTTGGGACAGGGGGTTACCTACGAGCAGTACTTC
TRBJ2-7 NA TRBV29-1 NA CSVAGTYPSYEQYF TGCAGCGTGGCCGGGACATATCCATCCTACGAGCAGTACTTC
TRBJ2-7 NA TRBV6-8 few CASSTLRSRFGEQYF TGTGCCAGCAGTACCCTCAGGTCCCGGTTTGGAGAGCAGTACTTC
TRBJ1-5 NA TRBV18 NA CASSPPGAGQPQHF TGTGCCAGCTCACCACCAGGGGCGGGTCAGCCCCAGCATTTT
TRBJ2-7 NA TRBV29-1 NA CSVGSGLISYEQYF TGCAGCGTTGGGAGTGGGTTGATTTCCTACGAGCAGTACTTC
TRBJ2-7 NA TRBV18 NA CASSLQGRGAYEQYF TGTGCCAGCTCACTCCAGGGGAGGGGTGCCTACGAGCAGTACTTC
TRBJ1-4 NA TRBV28 NA CASRSLTSSPRREKLFF TGTGCCAGCAGAAGTCTCACGTCCAGCCCGAGACGAGAAAAACTGTTTTTT
TRBJ1-3 NA TRBV10-2 NA CASRGASGNTIYF TGCGCCAGCAGGGGGGCCTCGGGAAACACCATATATTTT
TRBJ1-4 NA TRBV29-1 NA CSVEAGQDVEKLFF TGCAGCGTTGAAGCCGGCCAGGATGTTGAAAAACTGTTTTTT
TRBJ2-1 TRBD2 TRBV7-6 NA CASSLLAGAYNEQFF TGTGCCAGCAGCCTACTAGCGGGAGCCTACAATGAGCAGTTCTTC
TRBJ1-4 TRBD1 TRBV6-8 NA CASTMTGGAREKLFF TGTGCCAGCACCATGACAGGGGGCGCGAGGGAAAAACTGTTTTTT
TRBJ1-4 NA TRBV6-8 NA CASSVGATNEKLFF TGTGCCAGCAGTGTCGGGGCAACTAATGAAAAACTGTTTTTT
TRBJ2-5 NA TRBV14 NA CASSQDFGRQETQYF TGTGCCAGCAGCCAAGATTTTGGCCGCCAAGAGACCCAGTACTTC
TRBJ2-2 NA TRBV18 NA CASSPPTGELFF TGTGCCAGCTCACCACCCACCGGGGAGCTGTTTTTT
TRBJ1-1 NA TRBV5-1 NA CASSSESGRNTEAFF TGCGCCAGCAGCTCCGAGTCGGGACGGAACACTGAAGCTTTCTTT
TRBJ2-5 TRBD2 TRBV15 NA CATSRGLAGVRETQYF TGTGCCACCAGCAGAGGTCTAGCGGGAGTGCGGGAGACCCAGTACTTC
TRBJ1-4 NA TRBV19 NA CASRLYGAGHEKLFF TGTGCCAGTAGGCTGTACGGGGCAGGCCATGAAAAACTGTTTTTT
TRBJ2-7 NA TRBV5-1 NA CASSSGTDGYEQYF TGCGCCAGCAGCTCCGGGACGGACGGCTACGAGCAGTACTTC
TRBJ1-5 NA TRBV6-8 once CASSSTGHPNQPQHF TGTGCCAGCAGTTCTACAGGGCACCCCAATCAGCCCCAGCATTTT
TRBJ1-1 NA TRBV30 few CAWSVGGNTEAFF TGTGCCTGGAGTGTCGGCGGGAACACTGAAGCTTTCTTT
TRBJ1-5 NA TRBV19 once CASRSSRVTNQPQHF TGTGCCAGCAGGTCTTCCAGGGTAACCAATCAGCCCCAGCATTTT
TRBJ1-2 TRBD1 TRBV18 NA CASSPGTGLNYGYTF TGTGCCAGCTCACCAGGGACAGGGTTGAACTATGGCTACACCTTC
TRBJ2-7 TRBD1 TRBV18 NA CASSLQGAYEQYF TGTGCCAGCTCTCTACAGGGGGCCTACGAGCAGTACTTC
TRBJ1-2 NA TRBV29-1 NA CSVRGQSYGYTF TGCAGCGTCCGTGGACAGAGCTATGGCTACACCTTC
TRBJ2-7 NA TRBV28 NA CASSLLSTQSSYEQYF TGTGCCAGCAGTTTATTATCGACGCAGAGCTCCTACGAGCAGTACTTC
TRBJ2-2 NA TRBV11-3 NA CASSLVHRAGGELFF TGTGCCAGCAGCTTGGTTCACAGGGCAGGCGGGGAGCTGTTTTTT